The 28 T cell receptor beta chains listed next were all sequenced from one sample in a study of shared T cell receptors in the human thymus. Libraries were prepared by immunoSEQ multiplex PCR; TCRdb keeps only in-frame clonotypes and omits some of them. The sample shows 55,000 to 75,000 clones, about 95% of them seen only once. Specimen: thymocytes. Source of these receptors: a human donor.

This chain connects TRBV29-1 to TRBJ2-7; TRBD2 matches 10 bases. J gave up 2 bases and V 0 bases, and 10 bases lay outside the gene matches. Germline CDR1 is SQVTM and CDR2 is ANQGSEA. This CDR3 contains 17 residues. The CDR3 DNA sequence: TGCAGCGTTGAAGACCGAGATAGCGGGGGGACACCCTACGAGCAGTACTTC. Amino acid sequence: CSVEDRDSGGTPYEQYF.

The rearrangement joins TRBV2 to TRBJ1-1; D unresolved. Germline CDR1 is SNHLY and CDR2 is FYNNEI. The V end was cut by 4 bases, the J end by 3 bases, with 6 bases between. This CDR3 is built from 12 residues. CDR3 region: CASSAVHTEAFF. Written as DNA, the CDR3 is TGTGCCAGCAGTGCTGTGCACACTGAAGCTTTCTTT.

This clone was seen just once. The CDR3 loop reads CASSPIERSAWETQYF. In DNA form, the CDR3 reads TGTGCCAGCTCACCAATAGAGCGAAGCGCTTGGGAGACCCAGTACTTC. This chain connects TRBV18 to TRBJ2-5; no firm D call. The V gene's germline CDR1 is KGHSH and CDR2 LQKENI. The V end lost 2 bases, the J end lost 5 bases, and 18 bases lay between the germline ends. The CDR3 extends over 16 amino acids.

This chain connects TRBV7-2 to TRBJ2-3, with TRBD2 matching 8 bases. The germline gives CDR1 SGHTA, CDR2 FQGNSA. The CDR3 totals 17 residues. Losses at the gene ends were 1 base for V and 0 bases for J; bases not matched to a gene: 6. The CDR3 reads CASSLGSGEPSTDTQYF. The DNA of the CDR3 is TGTGCCAGCAGCTTAGGTAGCGGGGAACCTAGCACAGATACGCAGTATTTT.

The J gene is TRBJ2-7, the V gene TRBV6-1; D call uncertain. Germline V gene lookup returns CDR1 MNHNS and CDR2 SASEGT. The V end lost 6 bases, the J end lost 3 bases, and 12 bases lay between the germline ends. The CDR3 has 13 amino acids. The CDR3 here is CASSPDGYYEQYF. CDR3 nucleotides: TGTGCCAGCAGCCCGGACGGCTACTACGAGCAGTACTTC.

The genes are TRBV7-9 and TRBJ2-7; D gene unclear. Trimming took 6 bases from V and 2 from J, leaving 14 bases between them. The CDR3 spans 14 residues. From germline, CDR1 is SEHNR and CDR2 FQNEAQ (reference sequence). CDR3 nucleotides: TGTGCCAGCAGTGGAAGGGATCCAACCTACGAGCAGTACTTC. Its protein product is CASSGRDPTYEQYF.

V is TRBV29-1 and J is TRBJ2-4; weak D call: TRBD2 (6 bases). There are 20 residues in the CDR3. Trimming left V 4 bases short and J 0 bases short, with 28 bases between. Germline CDR1 reads SQVTM; CDR2 reads ANQGSEA. The DNA for the CDR3 is TGCAGCGTTGGGGACCTGGCCGGGGGTCCCGAACAACTAGCCAAAAACATTCAGTACTTC. Protein: CSVGDLAGGPEQLAKNIQYF.

The chain employs TRBV27 and TRBJ2-1; 11 positions match TRBD2. In germline, CDR1 is MNHEY, CDR2 SMNVEV (reference sequence). Germline trimming cut 3 bases from V and 0 bases from J; bases unmatched to any gene: 7. The CDR3 is made up of 18 amino acids. The CDR3 sequence: CASSFRLAGRASYNEQFF. Written as DNA, the CDR3 is TGTGCCAGCAGTTTCCGACTAGCGGGAAGGGCCTCCTACAATGAGCAGTTCTTC.

The rearrangement links TRBV7-6 to TRBJ2-1; 8 nucleotides agree with TRBD1. The CDR3 has 14 residues. Germline V lookup: CDR1 SGHVS, CDR2 FNYEAQ. V gave up 5 bases and J gave up 7 bases; unmatched junction bases: 7. CDR3 loop: CASSGTGDGNEQFF. CDR3 nucleotides: TGTGCCAGCAGCGGGACAGGTGACGGGAATGAGCAGTTCTTC.

The chain joins TRBV6-5 to TRBJ2-2; 8 positions agree with TRBD1. Germline V gives CDR1 MNHEY, CDR2 SVGAGI. The CDR3 is made up of 15 amino acids. V lost 0 bases to trimming and J lost 7 bases; unmatched junction nucleotides: 4. The CDR3 loop is CASSYSTGDHGELFF. The CDR3, as DNA: TGTGCCAGCAGTTACTCGACAGGGGATCACGGGGAGCTGTTTTTT.

The chain carries TRBV5-1 and TRBJ2-7; D call uncertain. This CDR3 comprises 13 residues. Trimming took 2 bases from V and 4 from J, leaving 10 bases between them. CDR1 SGHRS and CDR2 YFSETQ come from the germline V gene. CDR3 sequence reads: CASSFGYQYEQYF. CDR3 in DNA: TGCGCCAGCAGCTTCGGCTATCAGTACGAGCAGTACTTC.

The chain links TRBV4-3 to TRBJ1-1; unclear D gene. The CDR3 totals 15 residues. In germline, CDR1 is LGHNA, CDR2 YSLEER. The germline V and J ends were trimmed by 0 bases and 2 bases, with 10 bases remaining between them. As DNA, the CDR3 is TGCGCCAGCAGCCAAGATCTCATAGCTAACACTGAAGCTTTCTTT. It specifies CASSQDLIANTEAFF.

This clone was detected only once. The V and J genes are TRBV18 and TRBJ2-1; 8 nucleotides match TRBD2. The trim removed 1 base at V and 2 bases at J, leaving 7 bases unmatched. Germline lookup yields CDR1 KGHSH and CDR2 LQKENI. The CDR3 contains 17 residues. The CDR3 protein is CASSPQVVGGAYNEQFF. CDR3 nucleotide sequence: TGTGCCAGCTCACCACAAGTGGTCGGGGGGGCCTACAATGAGCAGTTCTTC. Filled out from reference TRBV18 and TRBJ2-1, the complete variable domain reads NAGVMQNPRHLVRRRGQEARLRCSPMKGHSHVYWYRQLPEEGLKFMVYLQKENIIDESGMPKERFSAEFPKEGPSILRIQQVVRGDSAAYFCASSPQVVGGAYNEQFFGPGTRLTVL.

The rearrangement uses TRBV14 and TRBJ1-3; no clear D. Between the trimmed V and J ends, which lost 1 base and 4 bases, there was a span of 14 bases. CDR1 is SGHDN, CDR2 FVKESK, per germline. This CDR3 region has 16 residues. The CDR3 nucleotides read TGTGCCAGCAGCCAAGTGATCGCAGGATCCGGAAACACCATATATTTT. This translates into CASSQVIAGSGNTIYF.

The chain is built from TRBV7-2 and TRBJ2-5, with 10 bases matching TRBD2. CDR1 is SGHTA, CDR2 FQGNSA, per germline. The V gene end was trimmed by 5 bases and the J gene end by 5 bases; junction bases not matched to a gene: 5. There are 14 residues in the CDR3. CDR3 nucleotide sequence: TGTGCCAGCAGCCAAGCGGGGGGGCTTGAGACCCAGTACTTC. This gives the protein CASSQAGGLETQYF.

The J gene is TRBJ1-1, the V gene TRBV27; perhaps TRBD1 as D (6 bases). The CDR3 is 17 amino acids. CDR1 and CDR2 from the germline V gene are MNHEY and SMNVEV (reference sequence). V lost 6 bases to trimming and J lost 0 bases, with 20 bases between them. Here the CDR3 reads CASRTGHSGALNTEAFF. In DNA, the CDR3 is TGTGCCAGCAGAACCGGACACTCAGGGGCGCTGAACACTGAAGCTTTCTTT.

V and J are TRBV7-6 and TRBJ2-2; TRBD1 is a possible D gene (6 bases). The CDR3 covers 16 residues. V shed 1 base and J shed 7 bases, with 16 bases lying between them. Germline V gives CDR1 SGHVS, CDR2 FNYEAQ. CDR3 in DNA: TGTGCCAGCAGCTTAGGTTGGGGGCTCCTTGGCGGGGAGCTGTTTTTT. Amino acid sequence: CASSLGWGLLGGELFF.

The chain employs TRBV28 and TRBJ2-7; 9 nucleotides line up with TRBD1. The V segment lost 3 bases and the J segment 4 bases; nucleotides outside the gene matches: 7. Germline CDR1 reads MDHEN; CDR2 reads SYDVKM. The length of the CDR3 is 15 residues. The CDR3 nucleotides read TGTGCCAGCAGTTTTCGAACAGGGGGCTGGTACGAGCAGTACTTC. This gives the protein CASSFRTGGWYEQYF.

The rearrangement uses TRBV25-1 and TRBJ1-2; TRBD1 matches 7 bases. The V and J ends lost 4 bases and 5 bases, in that order; junction bases with no gene match: 4. Germline CDR1 reads MGHDK; CDR2 reads SYGVNS. The CDR3 loop spans 13 amino acids. The CDR3 loop is CASSGDRVYGYTF. The CDR3, as DNA: TGTGCCAGCAGTGGCGACAGGGTGTATGGCTACACCTTC.

The CDR3: CASSLEVGAYNEQFF. The CDR3, as DNA: TGTGCCAGCAGCTTAGAGGTAGGGGCCTACAATGAGCAGTTCTTC. This sequence joins TRBV7-6 and TRBJ2-1; D is perhaps TRBD1 (5 bases). The length of the CDR3 is 15 residues. V was trimmed by 1 base and J by 2 bases, leaving 9 bases between them. Germline V gene lookup returns CDR1 SGHVS and CDR2 FNYEAQ.

J is TRBJ2-7 and V is TRBV7-2; D remains ambiguous. The CDR3 loop spans 16 amino acids. CDR1 and CDR2 from the germline V gene are SGHTA and FQGNSA. The V and J ends lost 5 bases and 3 bases respectively, with 20 bases between them. The DNA for the CDR3 is TGTGCCAGCAGCCCCCTCGAAAGGGCCCCCTACTACGAGCAGTACTTC. Translating gives CASSPLERAPYYEQYF. Looking up the rest from reference TRBV7-2 and TRBJ2-7 gives the full variable domain: GAGVSQSPSNKVTEKGKDVELRCDPISGHTALYWYRQSLGQGLEFLIYFQGNSAPDKSGLPSDRFSAERTGGSVSTLTIQRTQQEDSAVYLCASSPLERAPYYEQYFGPGTRLTVT.

The rearrangement links TRBV27 to TRBJ1-1, with D maybe TRBD1 (5 bases). The CDR3 spans 17 residues. Germline-derived CDR1 and CDR2 are MNHEY and SMNVEV (reference sequence). Deletions cut 3 bases from V and 5 bases from J, with 22 bases between. This chain's CDR3 is CASSLVAGKSFWTEAFF. The CDR3 DNA reads as TGTGCCAGCAGTTTGGTGGCAGGGAAGTCTTTTTGGACTGAAGCTTTCTTT.

V gene TRBV6-1 combines with J gene TRBJ2-7; D not certain. CDR1 and CDR2 from the germline V gene are MNHNS and SASEGT. The CDR3 length is 16 residues. The V gene lost 1 base and the J gene lost 4 bases, with 17 bases spanning the gap. DNA of the CDR3: TGTGCCAGCAGTGAAGGGAGTCTGACTTTAAAATACGAGCAGTACTTC. Translation gives CASSEGSLTLKYEQYF.

This clone was observed a single time. This rearrangement joins TRBV30 to TRBJ2-7; D call uncertain. V lost 4 bases and J 3 bases, leaving 19 bases between the germline ends. Per germline, CDR1 GTSNPN and CDR2 SVGIG (reference sequence). The CDR3 is 15 amino acids. This chain's CDR3 is CAWIGRKSTYYEQYF. The CDR3 DNA is TGTGCCTGGATCGGACGAAAGTCCACATACTACGAGCAGTACTTC.

This rearrangement joins TRBV7-2 to TRBJ2-3, with a possible D match to TRBD1 (5 bases). The CDR3 runs 18 residues. Looked up from germline, CDR1 is SGHTA and CDR2 is FQGNSA. V lost 5 bases, J lost 2 bases, and 23 bases lay in between. The CDR3 nucleotides read TGTGCCAGCAGCCAAAGGGGTTACCTAGGTGTACACACAGATACGCAGTATTTT. Its protein product is CASSQRGYLGVHTDTQYF. Using reference TRBV7-2 and TRBJ2-3 for the parts outside the CDR3, the full variable domain is GAGVSQSPSNKVTEKGKDVELRCDPISGHTALYWYRQSLGQGLEFLIYFQGNSAPDKSGLPSDRFSAERTGGSVSTLTIQRTQQEDSAVYLCASSQRGYLGVHTDTQYFGPGTRLTVL.

CDR3 in amino acids: CASSLDVPARGGDTGELFF. The CDR3 DNA sequence: TGTGCCAGCAGCTTAGATGTTCCAGCGCGAGGCGGGGACACCGGGGAGCTGTTTTTT. This chain links TRBV11-2 with TRBJ2-2, with D possibly being TRBD2 (6 bases). The CDR3 has 19 amino acids. Trimming removed 0 bases at V and 3 bases at J, with 20 bases between. CDR1 SGHAT and CDR2 FQNNGV come from the germline V gene.

This clone was found once. This chain connects TRBV6-1 to TRBJ1-5, with 8 positions matching TRBD1. The CDR3 loop spans 15 amino acids. The V and J ends lost 8 bases and 3 bases, in that order; junction bases with no gene match: 9. The germline gives CDR1 MNHNS, CDR2 SASEGT. The CDR3 DNA reads TGTGCCAGCCACCGGGACAGGCTCTACAATCAGCCCCAGCATTTT. Its protein product is CASHRDRLYNQPQHF.

The V gene is TRBV28, the J gene TRBJ1-1; D call uncertain. Germline V gene sequence: CDR1 MDHEN, CDR2 SYDVKM. The CDR3 sequence is 14 residues long. The V and J ends lost 0 bases and 2 bases respectively, with 7 bases between them. The CDR3: CASSLCEDNTEAFF. CDR3 DNA sequence: TGTGCCAGCAGTTTATGTGAGGATAACACTGAAGCTTTCTTT.